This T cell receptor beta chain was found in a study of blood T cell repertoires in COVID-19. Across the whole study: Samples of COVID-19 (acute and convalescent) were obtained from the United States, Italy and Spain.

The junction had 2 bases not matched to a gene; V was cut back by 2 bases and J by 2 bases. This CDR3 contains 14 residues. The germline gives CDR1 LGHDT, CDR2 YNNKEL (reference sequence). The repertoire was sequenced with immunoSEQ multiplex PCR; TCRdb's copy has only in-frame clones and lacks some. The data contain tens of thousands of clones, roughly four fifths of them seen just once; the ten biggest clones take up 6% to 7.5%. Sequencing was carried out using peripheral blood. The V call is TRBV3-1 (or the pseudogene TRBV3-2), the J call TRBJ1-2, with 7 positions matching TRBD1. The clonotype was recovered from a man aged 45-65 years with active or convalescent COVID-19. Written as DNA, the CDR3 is TGTGCCAGCAGCCAACTGGGACAGAACTATGGCTACACCTTC. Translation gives CASSQLGQNYGYTF.